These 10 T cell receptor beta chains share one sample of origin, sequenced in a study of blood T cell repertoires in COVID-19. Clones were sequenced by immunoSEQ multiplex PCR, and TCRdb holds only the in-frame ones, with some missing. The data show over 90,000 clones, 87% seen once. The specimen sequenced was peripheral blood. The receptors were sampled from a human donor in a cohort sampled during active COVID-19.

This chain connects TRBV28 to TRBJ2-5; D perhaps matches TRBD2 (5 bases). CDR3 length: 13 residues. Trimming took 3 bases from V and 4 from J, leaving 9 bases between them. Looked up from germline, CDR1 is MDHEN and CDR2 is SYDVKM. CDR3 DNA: TGTGCCAGCAGTTTCCCTAGCTTAGAGACCCAGTACTTC. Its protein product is CASSFPSLETQYF.

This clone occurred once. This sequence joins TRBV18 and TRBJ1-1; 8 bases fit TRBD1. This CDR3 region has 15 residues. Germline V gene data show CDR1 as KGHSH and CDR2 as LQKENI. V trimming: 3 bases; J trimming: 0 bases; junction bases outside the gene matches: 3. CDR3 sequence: CASSPGTGMNTEAFF. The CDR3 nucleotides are TGTGCCAGCTCACCGGGGACAGGTATGAACACTGAAGCTTTCTTT.

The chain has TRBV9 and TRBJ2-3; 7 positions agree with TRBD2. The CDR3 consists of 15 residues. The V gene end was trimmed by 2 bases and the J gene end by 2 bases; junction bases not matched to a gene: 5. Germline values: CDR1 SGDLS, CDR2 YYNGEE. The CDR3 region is CASSVEAGFTDTQYF. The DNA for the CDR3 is TGTGCCAGCAGCGTTGAAGCGGGATTCACAGATACGCAGTATTTT.

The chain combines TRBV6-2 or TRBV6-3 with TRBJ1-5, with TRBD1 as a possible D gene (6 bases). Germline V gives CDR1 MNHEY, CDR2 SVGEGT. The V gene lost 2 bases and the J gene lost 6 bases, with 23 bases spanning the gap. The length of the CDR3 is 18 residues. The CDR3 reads CASSYPGRGAGLGQPQHF. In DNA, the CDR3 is TGTGCCAGCAGTTACCCTGGCAGGGGAGCAGGGCTGGGTCAGCCCCAGCATTTT.

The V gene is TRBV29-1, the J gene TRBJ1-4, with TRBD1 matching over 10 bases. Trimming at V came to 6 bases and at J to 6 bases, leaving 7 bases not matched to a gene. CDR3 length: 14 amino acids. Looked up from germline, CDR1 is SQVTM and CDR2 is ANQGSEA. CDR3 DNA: TGCAGCGTGCGCCGACAGGGGGCCGATGAAAAACTGTTTTTT. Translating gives CSVRRQGADEKLFF.

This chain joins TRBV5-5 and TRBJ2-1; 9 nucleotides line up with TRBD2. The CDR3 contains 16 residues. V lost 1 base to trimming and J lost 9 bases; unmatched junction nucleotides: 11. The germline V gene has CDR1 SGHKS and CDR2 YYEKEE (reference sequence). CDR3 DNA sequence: TGTGCCAGCAGCTTGTCTCTAGCGGGAACGGGTGCTGAGCAGTTCTTC. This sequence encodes CASSLSLAGTGAEQFF.

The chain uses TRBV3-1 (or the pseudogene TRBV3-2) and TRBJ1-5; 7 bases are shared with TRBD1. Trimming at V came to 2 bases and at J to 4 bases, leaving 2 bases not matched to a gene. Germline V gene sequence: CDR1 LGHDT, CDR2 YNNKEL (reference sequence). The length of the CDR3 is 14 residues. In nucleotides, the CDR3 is TGTGCCAGCAGCCAACAGGGGGGAAATCAGCCCCAGCATTTT. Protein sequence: CASSQQGGNQPQHF.

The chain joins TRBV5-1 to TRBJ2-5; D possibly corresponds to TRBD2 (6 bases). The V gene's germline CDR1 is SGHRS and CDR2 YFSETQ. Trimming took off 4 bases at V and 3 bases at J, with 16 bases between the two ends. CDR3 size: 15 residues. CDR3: CASSMAGGNEETQYF. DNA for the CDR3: TGCGCCAGCAGCATGGCTGGGGGGAACGAAGAGACCCAGTACTTC.

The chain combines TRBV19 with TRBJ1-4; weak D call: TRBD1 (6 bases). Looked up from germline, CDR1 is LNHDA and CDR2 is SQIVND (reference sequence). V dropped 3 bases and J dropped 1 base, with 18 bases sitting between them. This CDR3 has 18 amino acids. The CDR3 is CASSIVGHGLGTNEKLFF. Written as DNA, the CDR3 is TGTGCCAGTAGTATTGTGGGACACGGGCTCGGAACTAATGAAAAACTGTTTTTT. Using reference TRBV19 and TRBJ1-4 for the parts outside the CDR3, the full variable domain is DGGITQSPKYLFRKEGQNVTLSCEQNLNHDAMYWYRQDPGQGLRLIYYSQIVNDFQKGDIAEGYSVSREKKESFPLTVTSAQKNPTAFYLCASSIVGHGLGTNEKLFFGSGTQLSVL.

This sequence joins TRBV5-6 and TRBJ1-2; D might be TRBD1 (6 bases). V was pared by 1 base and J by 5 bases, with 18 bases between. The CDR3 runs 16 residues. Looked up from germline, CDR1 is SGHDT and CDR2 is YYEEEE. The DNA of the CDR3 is TGTGCCAGCAGCTTGTTCTCACAGGGAAGCCGGTATGGCTACACCTTC. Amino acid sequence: CASSLFSQGSRYGYTF.